Listed here is a single T cell receptor (beta chain). Libraries were prepared by immunoSEQ multiplex PCR; TCRdb keeps only in-frame clonotypes and omits some of them. The sample carries roughly 220,000 clones, just over 90% recorded once. This entry comes from a study of cytomegalovirus exposure and HLA in healthy donors. Germline V gene data show CDR1 as SGHAT and CDR2 as FQNNGV. Trimming left V 4 bases short and J 0 bases short, with 16 bases between. The CDR3 totals 17 residues. Material: PBMCs. This sequence joins TRBV11-2 and TRBJ1-3; D is ambiguous. This TCR was recovered from a woman younger than 30 in good health and CMV-seronegative. For the CDR3, the DNA is TGTGCCAGCAGCTCTATTCGCGTCGGGGACTCTGGAAACACCATATATTTT. Amino acids: CASSSIRVGDSGNTIYF.